The entry below describes one T cell receptor beta chain. This clonotype was observed a few times. The antigen it recognizes is unknown. No per-base quality is available; no much larger clone lies one base away. This was a case-control study nested in a cohort of healthcare workers in London, UK, who had nasopharyngeal swab PCR tests and blood samples taken every week. Healthcare workers were recruited between 23 and 31 March 2020, during the week of the UK lockdown, and were followed weekly for up to roughly 15 weeks. CDR1 and CDR2, looked up from the germline V gene (reference sequence), are DFQATT and SNEGSKA. The junction shows trimming of 5 bases on V and 7 bases on J, plus 15 bases between the germline ends. Counted from cysteine to phenylalanine, this CDR3 has 12 amino acids. Of the read, only the CDR3 DNA is kept; its 36 bases are in frame from base 1. Receptors were amplified or captured by 5' RACE. Sequencing instrument: NextSeq 500. In the TCR library protocol, unique molecular identifiers were attached to individual cDNA molecules to correct for PCR bias and sequencing error. TCR alpha and beta chains were both sequenced, and the abundances of alpha and beta sequences in each sample were closely correlated with each other. As for how the authors treated the data: Decombinator V4 was used to perform V gene, J gene and CDR3 annotation of TCR sequences. Expanded TCRs were defined as changing significantly between any two time points under a Poisson model with p below 0.0001. TCR abundances were normalised to the total number of TCRs sequenced in each sample and reported as counts per million. MAIT TCRs were defined by TRAV1-2 paired with TRAJ12, TRAJ20 or TRAJ33, and iNKT TCRs by TRAV10 paired with TRAJ18. VDJdb, accessed on 1 November 2021, was searched for TCRs annotated for CMV, EBV and SARS-CoV-2, and TCRs annotated for more than one antigen were excluded. The raw public data were reprocessed by TCRdb itself: fastp quality trimming at Q25, MiXCR clonotype calling, in-frame beta chains only. Merged by CDR3 protein, the rows form single entries marked with the most common genes and DNA. In this record, the V and J calls reflect TCRdb's handling and not the investigators' own analysis. This sample comprises about 92,000 distinct CDR3 sequences, approximately 16% of them detected only once. Clones ranked in the top ten supply over 0.95% of the sample.

The sample belongs to a study of early T cells in non-severe SARS-CoV-2 infection (dated by TCRdb to about 2021). For context, the study as a whole: TCR sequencing used bulk RNA from unsorted whole blood, so alpha and beta chains could not be paired.

General findings and caveats noted by the study authors: Matching against VDJdb was skewed toward anti-spike CD8 responses, likely underestimated virus-specific expansions, and missed private and CD4 specificities.

The chain was built from TRBV20-1 and TRBJ2-7; the D segment might be TRBD1 or TRBD2, since each matches 5 bases. What was sequenced was whole blood. The source of this sequence is an adult who was a healthcare worker with PCR-confirmed SARS-CoV-2 infection or an uninfected control (not recorded which). This receptor carries the CDR3 CSARRDPGEQYF. The nucleotide sequence is TGCAGTGCTCGTCGGGACCCAGGGGAGCAGTACTTC.